The clone carrying this T cell receptor (beta chain) was counted a few times. The antigen remains undetermined. These data come from a study of identical twins. General study findings and limits: Clonotypes of the beta chain that were abundant in cord blood carried fewer insertions (memory repertoires showed none).

The cDNA had a unique molecular identifier and a template-switch universal primer site. TCRdb used MiXCR to reprocess the 5' RACE reads, holding one entry per CDR3 protein. The profile covers about 730,000 distinct CDR3 sequences, with about 20% appearing a single time and 4.3% taken by the ten largest. This CDR3 contains 16 residues. The V gene end was trimmed by 3 bases and the J gene end by 4 bases; junction bases not matched to a gene: 6. The germline V gene has CDR1 SEHNR and CDR2 FQNEAQ (reference sequence). These same records also appear under a second study, on T cells expressing NK-cell markers. That publication notes: HCMV seropositivity characterized most of the eight sequenced donors, and seronegativity one.

This rearrangement joins TRBV7-9 to TRBJ2-5; 12 nucleotides agree with TRBD2. This clonotype was obtained from a woman aged 18 to 35 in good health. The specimen was PBMCs. The CDR3, as DNA: TGTGCCAGCAGCTTGTCTAGCGGGGGGGCCGGAGAGACCCAGTACTTC. It yields the protein CASSLSSGGAGETQYF.